This T cell receptor (beta chain) was recorded in a study of OX40 agonist ivuxolimab in advanced cancers. The overall study: Prior anti-PD-1, anti-PD-L1 or anti-CTLA-4 therapy did not bar entry, and 30% to 40% had some. Study findings and constraints: Partly responding patients at 0.1-3.0 mg/kg showed some of the smallest clonal expansion. On average, CD8+ T cells had more expanded clones than CD4+.

The table came from immunoSEQ multiplex PCR; TCRdb's copy has only in-frame clones and leaves some out. The sample contains 65,000 to 80,000 clones, around 82% of which appear only once. Germline CDR1 and CDR2: MNHEY and SMNVEV (reference sequence). V gave up 6 bases and J gave up 7 bases, with 11 bases separating them. This CDR3 is built from 12 residues. On this clone itself: The antigen is not known.

Sequences were derived from CD4+ or CD8+ T cells sorted from blood, sampled in a trial of the OX40 agonist ivuxolimab. The chain carries TRBV27 and TRBJ2-3; D is uncertain. This clonotype was obtained from an adult with an advanced solid tumor such as melanoma, head and neck, liver or kidney cancer. This CDR3 reads CASSQSRNTQYF. The CDR3 DNA is TGTGCCAGCAGCCAATCTAGGAATACGCAGTATTTT.